This is a list of T cell receptor beta chains from one sample in a study of blood T cell repertoires in COVID-19. Libraries were prepared by immunoSEQ multiplex PCR; TCRdb keeps only in-frame clonotypes and omits some of them. The data show some 200,000 clones, around nine tenths seen once. Sequencing was done on a sample of peripheral blood. These receptors were obtained from a man aged 18 to 29 with active or convalescent COVID-19. The CDR3 runs from the conserved cysteine through the conserved F or W. The D gene is left open where the match is weak. Size is stated for part of the rows, as once, few or many counts, or as a class when the clone is expanded.

once	TRBD2	TRBV30	TRBJ2-1	18	CAWRRVVLVAGGPNEQFF
-	TRBD2	TRBV5-6	TRBJ2-1	18	CASSYGLAGSPSYNEQFF
-	TRBD2	TRBV5-1	TRBJ2-3	16	CASSFDPAGGTDTQYF
-	TRBD2	TRBV5-5	TRBJ2-5	17	CASIPDWERETSKTQYF
-	-	TRBV9	TRBJ2-7	14	CASTPRGAPVEQYF
once	TRBD1	TRBV30	TRBJ1-2	15	CACTYDRGLRDGYTF
-	TRBD1	TRBV9	TRBJ2-7	14	CASSAGQGIDEQYF
-	TRBD1	TRBV10-3	TRBJ2-2	15	CAISGDRANTGELFF
-	-	TRBV18	TRBJ1-2	15	CASSPMAGDTAGYTF
-	-	TRBV3-1/TRBV3-2	TRBJ2-7	16	CASSQDRGLQAYEQYF
-	TRBD1	TRBV6-6	TRBJ2-7	18	CASSPTGTAFTLSYEQYF
-	-	TRBV30	TRBJ1-2	12	CAWSVGEDGYTF
-	-	TRBV4-2	TRBJ2-3	13	CASSQAPGDTQYF
-	-	TRBV6-2/TRBV6-3	TRBJ2-6	20	CASSYHRGLAALSGANVLTF
-	-	TRBV23-1	TRBJ2-7	12	CASSQSRYEQYF
-	TRBD1	TRBV5-5	TRBJ1-5	17	CASSLGTGTGGGQPQHF
-	TRBD1	TRBV25-1	TRBJ1-1	15	CASTFADRTGPEAFF
-	-	TRBV6-6	TRBJ1-1	16	CASSLTLTGHNTEAFF
-	TRBD1	TRBV28	TRBJ1-1	14	CASSPQGRGTEAFF
-	TRBD2	TRBV9	TRBJ2-1	15	CASSVPSGRYNEQFF
-	TRBD2	TRBV9	TRBJ2-7	14	CASSTSGRAYEQYF
-	TRBD2	TRBV4-2	TRBJ2-3	16	CASSQDPAGGLDTQYF
-	-	TRBV6-5	TRBJ2-1	15	CAGTNSTGHTNEQFF
-	TRBD2	TRBV3-1/TRBV3-2	TRBJ2-3	16	CASSPILAAHTDTQYF
-	TRBD1	TRBV2	TRBJ1-5	15	CASGQGAAGNQPQHF
-	-	TRBV10-3	TRBJ1-2	15	CAISESTGPNYGYTF
-	-	TRBV7-8	TRBJ2-7	14	CASSLGTQNYEQYF
-	TRBD2	TRBV3-1/TRBV3-2	TRBJ2-1	16	CASSLGLAGGKNEQFF
-	-	TRBV5-6	TRBJ1-1	15	CASSFDWRVRTEAFF
-	TRBD2	TRBV4-2	TRBJ2-1	19	CASSYRAVAGVQRGNEQFF
once	TRBD1	TRBV27	TRBJ1-2	13	CASSAGQGFGYTF
-	-	TRBV27	TRBJ1-3	16	CASSFAAGAPGNTIYF
-	-	TRBV2	TRBJ1-4	16	CASKNLRGWTNEKLFF
-	-	TRBV11-2	TRBJ2-1	15	CASTSLGSPETEQFF
-	-	TRBV9	TRBJ1-3	17	CASSARGQGNSGNTIYF
-	-	TRBV5-4	TRBJ1-2	16	CASSLAAGDPNYGYTF